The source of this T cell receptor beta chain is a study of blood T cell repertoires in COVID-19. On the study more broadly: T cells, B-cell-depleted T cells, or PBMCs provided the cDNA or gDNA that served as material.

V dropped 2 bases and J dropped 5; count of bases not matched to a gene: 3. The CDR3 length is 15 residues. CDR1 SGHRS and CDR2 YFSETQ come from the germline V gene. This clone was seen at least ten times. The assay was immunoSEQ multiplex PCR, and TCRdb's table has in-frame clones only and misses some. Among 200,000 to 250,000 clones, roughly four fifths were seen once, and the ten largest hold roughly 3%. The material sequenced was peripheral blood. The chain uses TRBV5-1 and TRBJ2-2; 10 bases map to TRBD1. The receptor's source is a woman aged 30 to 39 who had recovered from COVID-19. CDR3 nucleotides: TGCGCCAGCAGCTTCGCGGGACAGGGGACCGGGGAGCTGTTTTTT. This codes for CASSFAGQGTGELFF.